A selection of T cell receptor beta chains follows, all from one sample in a study of shared T cell receptors in the human thymus. This table comes from immunoSEQ multiplex PCR, and its TCRdb copy is limited to in-frame clones, with some not included. Seen here are 700,000 to 750,000 clones, around 85% observed once, and the top ten hold around 0.0094%. This sample was also put to use in a study of human thymus T cells.

The sequencing input was thymocytes. Source of these receptors: a girl in the first two years of life with a congenital heart defect. Both conserved end residues are part of each CDR3. A D gene is named only where the DNA matches it firmly. Rows may omit the clone size; those that give it use once, few, many or a size class.

v_gene	abundance	d_gene	j_gene	CDR3aa	CDR3nt
TRBV2	NA	NA	TRBJ2-5	CASSGRQGGDWGETQYF	TGTGCCAGCAGTGGTCGACAGGGAGGTGATTGGGGGGAGACCCAGTACTTC
TRBV9	NA	TRBD1	TRBJ2-2	CASSDPSDRDSTKRKTGELFF	TGTGCCAGCAGCGACCCGTCTGACAGGGACAGCACGAAAAGAAAAACCGGGGAGCTGTTTTTT
TRBV2	once	TRBD1	TRBJ1-4	CASMGTGSNEKLFF	TGTGCCAGCATGGGGACAGGGTCTAATGAAAAACTGTTTTTT
TRBV2	NA	NA	TRBJ1-2	CASSEGPGGYTF	TGTGCCAGCAGTGAAGGACCAGGGGGCTACACCTTC
TRBV18	NA	NA	TRBJ1-1	CASSVDTEAFF	TGTGCCAGCTCTGTCGACACTGAAGCTTTCTTT
TRBV29-1	once	NA	TRBJ1-3	CSVEVSRGAPGEFSGNTIYF	TGCAGCGTTGAAGTAAGTCGGGGGGCTCCTGGTGAGTTCTCTGGAAACACCATATATTTT
TRBV5-1	once	NA	TRBJ1-2	CASSLDGVRDPPNYGYTF	TGCGCCAGCAGCTTGGACGGGGTACGAGACCCACCAAACTATGGCTACACCTTC
TRBV2	NA	NA	TRBJ2-6	CASSEGQGLLSGANVLTF	TGTGCCAGCAGTGAAGGGCAGGGGCTGCTCTCTGGGGCCAACGTCCTGACTTTC
TRBV19	NA	TRBD1	TRBJ2-3	CASSPTPGQDQDTQYF	TGTGCCAGTAGTCCCACTCCGGGACAGGACCAAGATACGCAGTATTTT
TRBV2	NA	TRBD1	TRBJ1-2	CASRAYRGMSYGYTF	TGTGCCAGCAGAGCTTACAGGGGGATGAGCTATGGCTACACCTTC
TRBV19	NA	NA	TRBJ2-7	CASSVGVTGTSSYEQYF	TGTGCCAGTAGTGTAGGGGTAACGGGGACAAGCTCCTACGAGCAGTACTTC
TRBV19	NA	NA	TRBJ1-2	CASSSTDRLKKSYTF	TGTGCCAGTAGTTCAACTGACAGGTTGAAGAAGAGCTACACCTTC
TRBV7-2	NA	NA	TRBJ1-2	CASSREGANYGYTF	TGTGCCAGCAGCCGAGAGGGGGCTAACTATGGCTACACCTTC
TRBV14	NA	NA	TRBJ1-2	CASSQDQAYGQSTNYGYTF	TGTGCCAGCAGCCAAGATCAGGCCTATGGACAGTCCACTAACTATGGCTACACCTTC
TRBV6-5	NA	NA	TRBJ1-2	CASRSGIEGYGYTF	TGTGCCAGCCGTTCGGGTATAGAGGGCTATGGCTACACCTTC
TRBV19	NA	TRBD1	TRBJ1-6	CASSMDRKVGSPLHF	TGTGCCAGTAGTATGGACAGGAAAGTAGGTTCACCCCTCCACTTT
TRBV6-1	few	NA	TRBJ1-5	CASSEARGTNQPQHF	TGTGCCAGCAGTGAAGCGAGGGGGACCAATCAGCCCCAGCATTTT
TRBV6-1	NA	TRBD1	TRBJ1-1	CASSESQGANTEAFF	TGTGCCAGCAGTGAATCACAGGGGGCGAACACTGAAGCTTTCTTT
TRBV5-1	NA	NA	TRBJ2-6	CASRHQGSGANVLTF	TGCGCCAGCAGGCACCAGGGGAGTGGGGCCAACGTCCTGACTTTC
TRBV28	NA	TRBD1	TRBJ1-5	CASSPRTGQGQPQHF	TGTGCCAGCAGCCCTAGGACAGGGCAGGGTCAGCCCCAGCATTTT
TRBV7-7	NA	NA	TRBJ2-7	CASSSITQTYEQYF	TGTGCTAGCAGCTCTATTACACAGACCTACGAGCAGTACTTC
TRBV19	NA	TRBD2	TRBJ2-5	CATRCGGGRQETQYF	TGTGCTACGAGATGCGGGGGGGGGCGGCAAGAGACCCAGTACTTC
TRBV10-3	NA	TRBD1	TRBJ1-2	CAIGQGENLVGGYTF	TGTGCCATCGGGCAGGGGGAAAATTTAGTTGGTGGCTACACCTTC
TRBV9	NA	TRBD1	TRBJ1-2	CASSADRVKGYTF	TGTGCCAGCAGCGCGGACAGGGTAAAGGGCTACACCTTC
TRBV6-5	NA	NA	TRBJ1-1	CASSYPPPGGAFF	TGTGCCAGCAGTTACCCCCCCCCGGGAGGGGCTTTCTTT
TRBV5-4	once	TRBD1	TRBJ2-1	CASSLGTGSYNEQFF	TGTGCCAGCAGCTTGGGGACAGGGTCCTACAATGAGCAGTTCTTC
TRBV12-5	NA	NA	TRBJ1-1	CASGPSAPNTEAFF	TGTGCTAGTGGTCCGAGCGCTCCGAACACTGAAGCTTTCTTT
TRBV7-9	NA	TRBD1	TRBJ2-3	CAGSRGLSTDTQYF	TGTGCCGGAAGCAGGGGGCTTAGCACAGATACGCAGTATTTT
TRBV14	NA	NA	TRBJ1-5	CASSRKTGYSNQPQHF	TGTGCCAGCAGCCGAAAAACAGGGTATAGCAATCAGCCCCAGCATTTT
TRBV4-1	NA	NA	TRBJ2-1	CASSRPDTLSGENNEQFF	TGCGCCAGCAGCCGACCCGACACACTCTCGGGGGAAAACAATGAGCAGTTCTTC
TRBV29-1	few	TRBD2	TRBJ2-1	CSVVGLAGRISYNEQFF	TGCAGCGTTGTTGGTCTAGCGGGGAGAATCTCCTACAATGAGCAGTTCTTC
TRBV6-1	NA	TRBD1	TRBJ2-7	CASSEAGQSSYEQYF	TGTGCCAGCAGTGAAGCGGGACAGAGCTCCTACGAGCAGTACTTC
TRBV15	NA	NA	TRBJ2-1	CATSRGGAPRYNEQFF	TGTGCCACCAGCAGGGGGGGTGCCCCTAGATACAATGAGCAGTTCTTC
TRBV6-5	NA	NA	TRBJ1-2	CASKGNGYTF	TGTGCCAGCAAGGGGAATGGCTACACCTTC
TRBV6-1	NA	TRBD1	TRBJ1-2	CASRNRGNGYTF	TGTGCCAGCAGAAACAGGGGTAATGGCTACACCTTC
TRBV6-1	NA	TRBD1	TRBJ1-2	CATETGRGPYYGYTF	TGTGCCACCGAGACAGGGCGGGGACCCTACTATGGCTACACCTTC
TRBV5-5	NA	NA	TRBJ2-1	CASSPSTSLPYNEQFF	TGTGCCAGCAGCCCCTCCACTAGCCTACCTTACAATGAGCAGTTCTTC
TRBV4-1	NA	NA	TRBJ1-5	CASSQDGGGNQPQHF	TGCGCCAGCAGCCAAGATGGGGGCGGGAATCAGCCCCAGCATTTT
TRBV4-1	few	NA	TRBJ1-2	CASSFHWGLGGYTF	TGCGCCAGCAGCTTTCACTGGGGGCTAGGTGGCTACACCTTC
TRBV5-1	NA	NA	TRBJ1-1	CASTSKLNTEAFF	TGCGCCAGCACCTCTAAACTGAACACTGAAGCTTTCTTT
TRBV4-1	NA	NA	TRBJ1-5	CASSPDRYYQPQHF	TGCGCCAGCAGCCCAGACAGATATTATCAGCCCCAGCATTTT
TRBV5-3	NA	NA	TRBJ1-5	CARRWAGVSNQPQHF	TGTGCCAGAAGGTGGGCAGGGGTTAGCAATCAGCCCCAGCATTTT
TRBV7-3	NA	NA	TRBJ2-3	CASSLRSSRGPTTDTQYF	TGTGCCAGCAGCTTAAGGAGCTCGCGGGGTCCCACCACAGATACGCAGTATTTT
TRBV7-6	NA	TRBD1	TRBJ1-2	CASSLVLGTGVENYGYTF	TGTGCCAGCAGCTTAGTGCTTGGGACAGGGGTTGAAAACTATGGCTACACCTTC
TRBV7-9	NA	TRBD1	TRBJ1-2	CASSLKLGQGDGYTF	TGTGCCAGCAGCTTGAAACTCGGACAGGGTGATGGCTACACCTTC
TRBV19	NA	TRBD1	TRBJ1-1	CASSPGQGYSEAFF	TGTGCCAGTAGTCCCGGACAGGGGTATTCTGAAGCTTTCTTT
TRBV6-6	NA	NA	TRBJ1-6	CASSGLRTANSPLHF	TGTGCCAGCAGTGGACTGCGGACAGCCAATTCACCCCTCCACTTT
TRBV2	NA	NA	TRBJ2-7	CASSDGDPYEQYF	TGTGCCAGCAGTGACGGAGATCCCTACGAGCAGTACTTC
TRBV6-6	few	NA	TRBJ2-7	CASSYDYSYEQYF	TGTGCCAGCAGTTACGACTACTCCTACGAGCAGTACTTC